Listed below are T cell receptor beta chains from one sample, sequenced in a study of cytomegalovirus exposure and HLA in healthy donors. The method was immunoSEQ multiplex PCR; TCRdb's version includes in-frame clones alone and lacks a portion of them. This sample has some 130,000 clones, with 80% found just once. What was sequenced was PBMCs. The receptors were gathered from a man aged 25 to 40 in good health and CMV-seronegative. Each CDR3 is given with its conserved first and last residue. A D gene is named only where the DNA matches it firmly. Clone size appears in some rows only: once, few, many, or a class for an expanded clone.

j_gene	v_gene	abundance	d_gene	CDR3aa	CDR3nt
TRBJ1-1	TRBV6-1	.	.	CASTEATAENTEAFF	TGTGCCAGCACCGAAGCGACAGCAGAGAACACTGAAGCTTTCTTT
TRBJ1-5	TRBV7-3	.	.	CASSFTSNQPQHF	TGTGCCAGCAGCTTTACAAGCAATCAGCCCCAGCATTTT
TRBJ2-1	TRBV6-6	.	.	CASSYSDPRDEQFF	TGTGCCAGCAGTTACTCGGACCCGAGGGATGAGCAGTTCTTC
TRBJ1-3	TRBV5-6	.	TRBD1	CASSLVGQEVVNTIYF	TGTGCCAGCAGCTTGGTTGGACAGGAGGTCGTAAACACCATATATTTT
TRBJ1-1	TRBV25-1	.	.	CASTSGLLGAFF	TGTGCCAGCACCTCCGGACTGCTCGGAGCTTTCTTT
TRBJ1-1	TRBV4-1	.	TRBD1	CASSQGRTGDTEAFF	TGCGCCAGCAGCCAAGGGAGGACAGGGGATACTGAAGCTTTCTTT
TRBJ2-3	TRBV9	.	.	CASSVVGPTDTQYF	TGTGCCAGCAGCGTAGTCGGTCCCACAGATACGCAGTATTTT
TRBJ1-2	TRBV7-9	.	.	CASSPVGAFGYTF	TGTGCCAGCAGCCCGGTAGGAGCGTTTGGCTACACCTTC
TRBJ2-7	TRBV7-9	.	TRBD2	CASSISGGMSSYEQYF	TGTGCCAGCAGCATTTCGGGGGGGATGAGCTCCTACGAGCAGTACTTC
TRBJ1-2	TRBV19	.	.	CASSAGTLNYGYTF	TGTGCCAGTAGCGCAGGGACTCTTAACTATGGCTACACCTTC
TRBJ2-2	TRBV5-1	.	TRBD1	CASSPGQALSTGELFF	TGCGCCAGCAGCCCGGGACAGGCTTTGAGCACCGGGGAGCTGTTTTTT
TRBJ2-2	TRBV14	.	.	CASSQVPDTGELFF	TGTGCCAGCAGCCAAGTTCCTGACACCGGGGAGCTGTTTTTT
TRBJ1-4	TRBV4-1	.	TRBD1	CASSQDQNRGRRANEKLFF	TGCGCCAGCAGCCAAGATCAAAACAGGGGGCGGCGGGCTAATGAAAAACTGTTTTTT
TRBJ2-5	TRBV5-1	.	.	CASSLALAKGETQYF	TGCGCCAGCAGCTTGGCTCTAGCGAAGGGAGAGACCCAGTACTTC
TRBJ2-3	TRBV19	.	.	CATSWAATDTQYF	TGTGCCACTTCATGGGCAGCCACAGATACGCAGTATTTT
TRBJ1-5	TRBV7-2	.	.	CASSFVQGDQPQHF	TGTGCCAGCAGCTTCGTACAGGGCGATCAGCCCCAGCATTTT
TRBJ2-2	TRBV5-1	.	.	CASSLAGPNTGELFF	TGCGCCAGCAGCTTGGCTGGGCCTAACACCGGGGAGCTGTTTTTT
TRBJ2-7	TRBV5-6	.	.	CASSRQSYEQYF	TGTGCCAGCAGCCGACAGTCCTACGAGCAGTACTTC
TRBJ2-7	TRBV2	.	TRBD2	CASSVRLAGDGYEQYF	TGTGCCAGCAGTGTTCGACTAGCGGGAGATGGGTACGAGCAGTACTTC
TRBJ1-2	TRBV19	.	TRBD1	CASSLRQGGYTF	TGTGCCAGTAGTCTCCGACAGGGAGGCTACACCTTC
TRBJ2-1	TRBV27	.	TRBD1	CASSPDGTGAIAAHYNEQFF	TGTGCCAGCAGTCCCGACGGGACAGGGGCGATAGCGGCCCACTACAATGAGCAGTTCTTC
TRBJ2-7	TRBV21-1	.	.	CASSRSPSGRLGYF	TGTGCCAGCAGCAGATCTCCTAGCGGGAGATTGGGGTACTTC
TRBJ1-2	TRBV5-4	.	.	CASSLVSGAYGYTF	TGTGCCAGCAGCTTGGTATCCGGTGCCTATGGCTACACCTTC
TRBJ2-6	TRBV7-6	.	TRBD1	CASSSGQGDISSGANVLTF	TGTGCCAGCAGCTCCGGACAGGGGGATATTAGCTCTGGGGCCAACGTCCTGACTTTC
TRBJ2-3	TRBV9	once	TRBD2	CASSVSGSSTDTQYF	TGTGCCAGCAGCGTTAGCGGGAGTAGCACAGATACGCAGTATTTT
TRBJ1-1	TRBV28	.	.	CASSLGHTRGAFF	TGTGCCAGCAGTTTGGGACATACAAGGGGAGCTTTCTTT
TRBJ1-2	TRBV27	.	.	CASPGYTF	TGTGCCAGCCCGGGCTACACCTTC
TRBJ1-2	TRBV2	.	.	CASVDGAGNYGYPF	TGTGCCAGCGTTGACGGAGCCGGTAACTATGGCTACCCCTTC
TRBJ2-7	TRBV11-2	.	.	CASSDGTTYEQYF	TGTGCCAGCAGCGACGGGACAACCTACGAGCAGTACTTC
TRBJ2-2	TRBV2	.	TRBD1	CASSTRDSVTGELFF	TGTGCCAGCAGTACCCGGGACAGCGTGACCGGGGAGCTGTTTTTT
TRBJ1-5	TRBV7-9	.	.	CASSLPPGVNNQPQHF	TGTGCCAGCAGCTTACCCCCAGGGGTGAACAATCAGCCCCAGCATTTT
TRBJ1-6	TRBV6-1	once	.	CASSETAFGFNSPLHF	TGTGCCAGCAGTGAGACAGCCTTTGGTTTTAATTCACCCCTCCACTTT
TRBJ2-3	TRBV7-7	.	TRBD2	CASSPGTSGTDTQYF	TGTGCTAGCAGCCCCGGAACTAGCGGCACAGATACGCAGTATTTT
TRBJ1-5	TRBV7-8	.	TRBD1	CASSLGFLQGAGSGNQPQHF	TGTGCCAGCAGCTTAGGTTTCTTACAGGGGGCCGGGTCAGGCAATCAGCCCCAGCATTTT
TRBJ1-5	TRBV27	.	.	CASSLEYSNQPQHF	TGTGCCAGCAGTCTTGAGTATAGCAATCAGCCCCAGCATTTT
TRBJ2-7	TRBV7-8	.	.	CASSQRQAPLDEQYF	TGTGCCAGCAGCCAACGACAGGCCCCGTTGGACGAGCAGTACTTC